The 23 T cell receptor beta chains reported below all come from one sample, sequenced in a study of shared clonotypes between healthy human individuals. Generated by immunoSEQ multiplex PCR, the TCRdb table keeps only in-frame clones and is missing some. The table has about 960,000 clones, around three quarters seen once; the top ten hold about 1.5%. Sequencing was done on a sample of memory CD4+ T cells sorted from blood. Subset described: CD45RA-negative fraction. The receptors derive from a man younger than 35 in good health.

The CDR3 reads CASSTRRPGGAWGYTF. The CDR3 nucleotides read TGTGCCAGCAGCACCCGGAGACCAGGGGGCGCGTGGGGCTACACCTTC. The chain carries TRBV13 and TRBJ1-2; 8 nucleotides line up with TRBD1. The germline V gene has CDR1 PRHDT and CDR2 FYEKMQ (reference sequence). V trimming: 5 bases; J trimming: 8 bases; junction bases outside the gene matches: 16. The CDR3 totals 16 residues.

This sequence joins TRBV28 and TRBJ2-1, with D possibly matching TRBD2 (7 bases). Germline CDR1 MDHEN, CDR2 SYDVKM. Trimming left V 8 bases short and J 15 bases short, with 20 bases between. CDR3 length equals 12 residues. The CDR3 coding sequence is TGTGCCAGCGGGACTCGGGGGGCGGGCCCGTTCTTC. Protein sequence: CASGTRGAGPFF. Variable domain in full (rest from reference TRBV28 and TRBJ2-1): DVKVTQSSRYLVKRTGEKVFLECVQDMDHENMFWYRQDPGLGLRLIYFSYDVKMKEKGDIPEGYSVSREKKERFSLILESASTNQTSMYLCASGTRGAGPFFGPGTRLTVL.

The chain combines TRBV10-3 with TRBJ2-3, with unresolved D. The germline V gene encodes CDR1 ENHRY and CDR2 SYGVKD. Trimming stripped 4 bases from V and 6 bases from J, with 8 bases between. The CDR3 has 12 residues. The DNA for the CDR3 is TGTGCCATCAGTGGATTTAGGGATACGCAGTATTTT. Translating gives CAISGFRDTQYF.

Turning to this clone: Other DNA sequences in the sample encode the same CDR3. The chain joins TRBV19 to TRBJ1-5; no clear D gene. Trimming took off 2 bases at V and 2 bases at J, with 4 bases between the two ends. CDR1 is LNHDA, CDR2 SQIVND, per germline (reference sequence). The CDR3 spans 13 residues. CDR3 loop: CASSILGNQPQHF. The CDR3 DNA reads TGTGCCAGTAGTATACTGGGCAATCAGCCCCAGCATTTT.

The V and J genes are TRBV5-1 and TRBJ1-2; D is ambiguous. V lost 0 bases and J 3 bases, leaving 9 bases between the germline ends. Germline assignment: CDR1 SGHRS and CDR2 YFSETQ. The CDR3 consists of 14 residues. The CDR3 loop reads CASSLASGDYGYTF. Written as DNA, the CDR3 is TGCGCCAGCAGCTTGGCCAGCGGGGACTATGGCTACACCTTC.

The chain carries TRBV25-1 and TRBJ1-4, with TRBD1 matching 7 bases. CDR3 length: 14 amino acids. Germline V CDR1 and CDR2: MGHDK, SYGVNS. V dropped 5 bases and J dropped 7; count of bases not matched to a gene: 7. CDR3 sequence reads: CASSPGQTREKLFF. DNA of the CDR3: TGTGCCAGCAGTCCGGGACAGACACGTGAAAAACTGTTTTTT.

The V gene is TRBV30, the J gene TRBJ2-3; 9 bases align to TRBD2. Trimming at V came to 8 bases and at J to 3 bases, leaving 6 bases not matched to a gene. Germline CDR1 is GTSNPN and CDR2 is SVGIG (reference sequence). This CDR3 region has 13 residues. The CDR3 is CARSSGKTDTQYF. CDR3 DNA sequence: TGTGCCAGGTCTAGCGGGAAAACAGATACGCAGTATTTT.

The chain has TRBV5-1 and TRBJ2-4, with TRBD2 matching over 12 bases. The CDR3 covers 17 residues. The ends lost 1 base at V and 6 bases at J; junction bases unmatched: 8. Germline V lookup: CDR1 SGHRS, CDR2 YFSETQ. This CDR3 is CASSLTSGRRDRNIQYF. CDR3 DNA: TGCGCCAGCAGCTTGACTAGCGGGAGGAGGGACAGAAACATTCAGTACTTC.

The CDR3, as DNA: TGCAGCGTTCGACAGAGTTACTCCTACGAGCAGTACTTC. It specifies CSVRQSYSYEQYF. This rearrangement joins TRBV29-1 to TRBJ2-7; the D gene is possibly TRBD1 (5 bases). This CDR3 spans 13 amino acids. Germline V gives CDR1 SQVTM, CDR2 ANQGSEA. V was clipped by 5 bases and J by 0 bases, with 11 bases between them.

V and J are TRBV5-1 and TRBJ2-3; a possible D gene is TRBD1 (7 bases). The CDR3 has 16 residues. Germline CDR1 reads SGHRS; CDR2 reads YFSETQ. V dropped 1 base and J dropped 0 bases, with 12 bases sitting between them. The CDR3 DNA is TGCGCCAGCAGCTTGTGGGGGGACAGTAGCACAGATACGCAGTATTTT. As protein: CASSLWGDSSTDTQYF.

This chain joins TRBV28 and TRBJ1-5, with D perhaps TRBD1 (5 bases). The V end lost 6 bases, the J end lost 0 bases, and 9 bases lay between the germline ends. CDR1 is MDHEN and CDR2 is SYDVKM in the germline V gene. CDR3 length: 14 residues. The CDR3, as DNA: TGTGCCAGCAGGGACACGGTTAGCAATCAGCCCCAGCATTTT. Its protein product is CASRDTVSNQPQHF.

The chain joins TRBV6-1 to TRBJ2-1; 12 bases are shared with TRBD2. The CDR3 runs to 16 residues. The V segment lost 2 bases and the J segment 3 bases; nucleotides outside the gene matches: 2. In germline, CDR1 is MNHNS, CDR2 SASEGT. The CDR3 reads CASSELAGGRYNEQFF. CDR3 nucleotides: TGTGCCAGCAGTGAACTAGCGGGGGGGCGCTACAATGAGCAGTTCTTC.

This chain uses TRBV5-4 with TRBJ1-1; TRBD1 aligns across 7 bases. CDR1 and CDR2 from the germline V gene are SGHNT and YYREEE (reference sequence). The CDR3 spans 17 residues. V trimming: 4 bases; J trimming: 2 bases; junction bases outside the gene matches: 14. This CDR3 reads CASSPGGRTGLNTEAFF. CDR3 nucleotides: TGTGCCAGCAGCCCCGGTGGTCGGACAGGACTTAACACTGAAGCTTTCTTT.

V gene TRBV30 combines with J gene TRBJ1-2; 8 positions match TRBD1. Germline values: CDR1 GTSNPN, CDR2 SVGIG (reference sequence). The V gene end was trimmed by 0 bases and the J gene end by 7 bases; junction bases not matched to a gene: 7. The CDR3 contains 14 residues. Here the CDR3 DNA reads TGTGCCTGGAGTGTACAGGGGACAGGAGGTGGCTACACCTTC. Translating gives CAWSVQGTGGGYTF.

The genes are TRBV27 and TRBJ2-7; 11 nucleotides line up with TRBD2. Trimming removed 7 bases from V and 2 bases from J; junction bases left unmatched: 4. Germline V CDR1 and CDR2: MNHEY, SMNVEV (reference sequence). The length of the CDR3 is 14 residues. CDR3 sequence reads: CASTGTSGTYEQYF. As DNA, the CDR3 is TGTGCCAGCACCGGGACTAGCGGTACCTACGAGCAGTACTTC.

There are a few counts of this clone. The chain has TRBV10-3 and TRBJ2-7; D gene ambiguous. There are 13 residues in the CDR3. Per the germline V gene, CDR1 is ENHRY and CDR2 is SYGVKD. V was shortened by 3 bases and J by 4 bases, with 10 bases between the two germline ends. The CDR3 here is CAISDSGLYEQYF. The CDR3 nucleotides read TGTGCCATCAGTGACTCTGGGTTGTACGAGCAGTACTTC.

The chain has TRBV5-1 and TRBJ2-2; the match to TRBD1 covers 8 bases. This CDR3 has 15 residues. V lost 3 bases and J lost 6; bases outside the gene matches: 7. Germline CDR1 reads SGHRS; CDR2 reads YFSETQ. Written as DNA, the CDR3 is TGCGCCAGCAGCTCGTTACCGGGACAGGCCGGGGAGCTGTTTTTT. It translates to CASSSLPGQAGELFF.

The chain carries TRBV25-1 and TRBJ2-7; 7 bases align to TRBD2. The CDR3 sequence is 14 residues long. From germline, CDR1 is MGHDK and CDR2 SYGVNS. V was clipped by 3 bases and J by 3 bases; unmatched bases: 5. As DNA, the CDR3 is TGTGCCAGCAGTGAGGCGGGAGTAGGCTACGAGCAGTACTTC. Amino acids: CASSEAGVGYEQYF.

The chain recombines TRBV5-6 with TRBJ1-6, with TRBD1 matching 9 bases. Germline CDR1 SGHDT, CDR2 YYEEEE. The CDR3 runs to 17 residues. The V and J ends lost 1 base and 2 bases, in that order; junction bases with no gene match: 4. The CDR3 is CASSLTGTGTYNSPLHF. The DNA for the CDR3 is TGTGCCAGCAGCTTGACCGGGACAGGGACCTATAATTCACCCCTCCACTTT.

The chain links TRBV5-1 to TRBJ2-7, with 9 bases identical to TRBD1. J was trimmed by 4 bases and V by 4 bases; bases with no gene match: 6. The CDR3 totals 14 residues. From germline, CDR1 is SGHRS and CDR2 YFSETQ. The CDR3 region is CASSPTTGGYEQYF. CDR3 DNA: TGCGCCAGCAGCCCGACGACAGGGGGGTACGAGCAGTACTTC.

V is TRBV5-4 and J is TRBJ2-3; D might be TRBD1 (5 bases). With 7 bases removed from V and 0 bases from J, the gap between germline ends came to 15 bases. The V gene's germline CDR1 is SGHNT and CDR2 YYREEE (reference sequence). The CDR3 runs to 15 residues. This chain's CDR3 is CASAPGPVSTDTQYF. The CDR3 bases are TGTGCCAGCGCCCCAGGGCCCGTTAGCACAGATACGCAGTATTTT.

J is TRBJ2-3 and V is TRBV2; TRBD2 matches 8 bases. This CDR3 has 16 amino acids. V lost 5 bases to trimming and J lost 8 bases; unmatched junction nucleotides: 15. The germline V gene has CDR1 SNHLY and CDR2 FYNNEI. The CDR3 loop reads CASSQVSGGAHGTQYF. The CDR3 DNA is TGTGCCAGCAGTCAAGTAAGCGGGGGCGCCCATGGTACGCAGTATTTT.

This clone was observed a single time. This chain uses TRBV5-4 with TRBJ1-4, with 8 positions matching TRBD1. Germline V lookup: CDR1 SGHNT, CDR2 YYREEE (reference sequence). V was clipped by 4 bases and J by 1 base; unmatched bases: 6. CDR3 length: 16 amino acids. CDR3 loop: CASSATGGETNEKLFF. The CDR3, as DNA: TGTGCCAGCAGCGCTACAGGGGGGGAAACTAATGAAAAACTGTTTTTT.